A selection of T cell receptor beta chains follows, all from one sample in a study of cytomegalovirus exposure and HLA in healthy donors. Here immunoSEQ multiplex PCR was the method, and the copy in TCRdb shows in-frame clones only, minus some. The sample contains more than 95,000 clones, 76% of which appear only once. Sequenced sample: PBMCs. All receptors come from a woman under 30 in good health and CMV-seropositive. CDR3s include the opening cysteine and the closing phenylalanine or tryptophan. The D gene is left open where the match is weak. Rows may omit the clone size; those that give it use once, few, many or a size class.

v_gene	abundance	d_gene	j_gene	CDR3nt	CDR3aa
TRBV4-3	few	TRBD2	TRBJ2-3	TGCGCCAGCAGCCCTCTAGCGGGGGAAGGTGATACGCAGTATTTT	CASSPLAGEGDTQYF
TRBV7-6	-	TRBD2	TRBJ2-7	TGTGCCAGCAGTCAGAGCGGGAGTGGCTACGAGCAGTACTTC	CASSQSGSGYEQYF
TRBV5-1	-	TRBD2	TRBJ2-2	TGCGCCAGCAGCGAACGATGGAGCGGGGGAAACACCGGGGAGCTGTTTTTT	CASSERWSGGNTGELFF
TRBV27	-	-	TRBJ1-2	TGTGCCAGCAGTTTAGCTACTAACTATGGCTACACCTTC	CASSLATNYGYTF
TRBV4-2	-	-	TRBJ1-3	TGTGCCAGCAGCCAAGAACAGGGAGCTGGAAACACCATATATTTT	CASSQEQGAGNTIYF
TRBV19	-	-	TRBJ1-1	TGTGCCAGTAGTCGCGGGGGTGCCACTGAAGCTTTCTTT	CASSRGGATEAFF
TRBV5-1	-	TRBD2	TRBJ2-5	TGCGCCAGCAGCTCGGGGGGGCCCGGGGAGACCCAGTACTTC	CASSSGGPGETQYF
TRBV2	once	-	TRBJ1-3	TGTGCCAGCAGTTATGGAAACACCATATATTTT	CASSYGNTIYF
TRBV2	-	TRBD1	TRBJ1-5	TGTGCCAGCAGTGAACGTTGGGGACAGGGGCCCCCTTCGAGCAATCAGCCCCAGCATTTT	CASSERWGQGPPSSNQPQHF
TRBV28	-	-	TRBJ2-7	TGTGCCAGCAGTTCCAGGGTTTACGAGCAGTACTTC	CASSSRVYEQYF
TRBV6-1	-	-	TRBJ2-7	TGTGCCAGCAGTGGACGGGGGGCCTCCTACGAGCAGTACTTC	CASSGRGASYEQYF
TRBV9	-	-	TRBJ2-3	TGTGCCAGCAGCGTAGGTGTTAGAGCGGACCACACAGATACGCAGTATTTT	CASSVGVRADHTDTQYF
TRBV10-3	once	-	TRBJ2-2	TGTGCCATCAGAAGCGGGACAACACTAGGGGAGCTGTTTTTT	CAIRSGTTLGELFF
TRBV5-1	-	TRBD1	TRBJ1-1	TGCGCCAGCAGGCTGGAGGGGGCGAGCACTGAAGCTTTCTTT	CASRLEGASTEAFF
TRBV6-1	once	-	TRBJ1-3	TGTGCCAGTGCTCCGGGACACTCTGGAAACACCATATATTTT	CASAPGHSGNTIYF
TRBV5-1	few	TRBD2	TRBJ2-7	TGCGCCAGCAGCCTACTAGCGGGGGCCTCCTACGAGCAGTACTTC	CASSLLAGASYEQYF
TRBV4-2	-	TRBD2	TRBJ2-1	TGTGCCAGCAGCCAAGCCTACCGACCCCCGGGACTAGCGGACAATGAGCAGTTCTTC	CASSQAYRPPGLADNEQFF
TRBV25-1	few	TRBD2	TRBJ2-1	TGTGCCAGCAGTGATTCAAGCGGGGGGCATTACAATGAGCAGTTCTTC	CASSDSSGGHYNEQFF
TRBV7-2	-	TRBD1	TRBJ2-7	TGTGCCAGCAGTCTTCCGGGACAGGGGTCCGTAGAGCAGTACTTC	CASSLPGQGSVEQYF
TRBV7-2	-	-	TRBJ2-1	TGTGCCAGCAGCTTAGGGCTAGGCCCCTACAATGAGCAGTTCTTC	CASSLGLGPYNEQFF
TRBV7-6	-	-	TRBJ2-2	TGTGCCAGCAGCTCCGGCAGGGCGAACACCGGGGAGCTGTTTTTT	CASSSGRANTGELFF
TRBV29-1	once	-	TRBJ2-7	TGCAGCGTTCGAGAGAGCTCCTACGAGCAGTACTTC	CSVRESSYEQYF
TRBV4-1	-	TRBD2	TRBJ2-3	TGCGCCAGCAGCCACCTCGGAAGAGGGAGGGGCGGCACAGATACGCAGTATTTT	CASSHLGRGRGGTDTQYF
TRBV9	-	TRBD2	TRBJ2-7	TGTGCCAGCAGCCCGGGACTAGCGGGTACGGGGGAGCAGTACTTC	CASSPGLAGTGEQYF
TRBV6-1	once	-	TRBJ2-7	TGTGCCAGCAGTGATCCCGGCGGGCTTAAGACCTCCTACGAGCAGTACTTC	CASSDPGGLKTSYEQYF
TRBV5-1	once	TRBD1	TRBJ2-7	TGCGCCAGCAGCTCCCGACAGGGGGCCTACGAGCAGTACTTC	CASSSRQGAYEQYF
TRBV14	large	TRBD1	TRBJ1-1	TGTGCCAGCAGCCGGGACAGGGTTGAAGCTTTCTTT	CASSRDRVEAFF
TRBV29-1	-	-	TRBJ1-4	TGCAGCGTTGAAGATGTCGGGGAAAAACTGTTTTTT	CSVEDVGEKLFF
TRBV2	-	-	TRBJ1-5	TGTGCCAGCAGCCCTAGCGGAAATCAGCCCCAGCATTTT	CASSPSGNQPQHF
TRBV9	once	-	TRBJ1-3	TGTGCCAGCAGCGCCAACTCTGGAAACACCATATATTTT	CASSANSGNTIYF